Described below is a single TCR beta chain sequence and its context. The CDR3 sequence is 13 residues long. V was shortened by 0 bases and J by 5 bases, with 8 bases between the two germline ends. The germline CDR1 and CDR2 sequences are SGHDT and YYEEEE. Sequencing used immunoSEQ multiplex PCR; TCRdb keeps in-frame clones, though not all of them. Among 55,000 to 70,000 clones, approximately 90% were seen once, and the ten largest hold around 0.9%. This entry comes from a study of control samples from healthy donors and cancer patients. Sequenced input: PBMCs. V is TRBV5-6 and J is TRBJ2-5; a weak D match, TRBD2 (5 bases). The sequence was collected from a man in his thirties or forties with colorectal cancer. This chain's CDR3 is CASSLGEMETQYF. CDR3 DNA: TGTGCCAGCAGCTTGGGGGAGATGGAGACCCAGTACTTC.